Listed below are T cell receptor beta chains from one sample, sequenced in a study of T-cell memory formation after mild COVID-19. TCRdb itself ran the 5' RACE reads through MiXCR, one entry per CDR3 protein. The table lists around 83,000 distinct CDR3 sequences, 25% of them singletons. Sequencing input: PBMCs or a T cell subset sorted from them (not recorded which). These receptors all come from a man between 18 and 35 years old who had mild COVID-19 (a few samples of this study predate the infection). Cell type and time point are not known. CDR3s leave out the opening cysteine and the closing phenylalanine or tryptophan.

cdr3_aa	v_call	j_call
ASSLPGQSTDTQY	TRBV7-8	TRBJ2-3
ASSPRLGQGADTQY	TRBV9	TRBJ2-3
ASSQEGGLLSYNEQF	TRBV4-1	TRBJ2-1
ASSYTGNEQY	TRBV9	TRBJ2-7
SVDTGEDTEAF	TRBV29-1	TRBJ1-1
ATSADYGYT	TRBV24-1	TRBJ1-2
ASSLDGRGRRAGELF	TRBV11-2	TRBJ2-2
ASSQDLLGSGEAF	TRBV4-3	TRBJ1-1
ATSDLFPSGEAF	TRBV24-1	TRBJ1-1
ASSRLGSGIADTQY	TRBV7-9	TRBJ2-3
ASSVVLAAYNEQF	TRBV9	TRBJ2-1
ASSSGGPTDTQY	TRBV12-3/TRBV12-4	TRBJ2-3
ASSLSSVEQF	TRBV11-1	TRBJ2-1
ASSLTAGFTDTQY	TRBV7-8	TRBJ2-3
ASSSRALGDGNTEAF	TRBV7-8	TRBJ1-1
ASSKSYEQY	TRBV5-4	TRBJ2-7
ASSDGGNNEQF	TRBV6-4	TRBJ2-1
ASSFRREDTGELF	TRBV27	TRBJ2-2
ASSDNPGTEAF	TRBV7-3	TRBJ1-1
ATSGGPGEQF	TRBV12-3/TRBV12-4	TRBJ2-1
ASSYLLSRDTEAF	TRBV6-5	TRBJ1-1
SVVGGHTYEQY	TRBV29-1	TRBJ2-7
DKMAGVSPLH	TRBV7-3	TRBJ1-6
ATSRDLGGGELF	TRBV15	TRBJ2-2
ASSLGTSGGANEQF	TRBV11-3	TRBJ2-1
ASGVAGTGELF	TRBV27	TRBJ2-2
ASTRQMIRETQY	TRBV12-3/TRBV12-4	TRBJ2-5
ASSSQRGPDGYT	TRBV28	TRBJ1-2
ASSSGWLVGSYNEQF	TRBV7-9	TRBJ2-1
ASSPGPTEQY	TRBV2	TRBJ2-7
ASSENRVGNEQF	TRBV6-1	TRBJ2-1
ASSAPSGVNTGELF	TRBV9	TRBJ2-2
ASSPLLEADTQY	TRBV5-1	TRBJ2-3
ASSYWTSGRSTDTQY	TRBV12-3/TRBV12-4	TRBJ2-3
SASKPGSYNEQF	TRBV20-1	TRBJ2-1
ATSRDPGYEQY	TRBV15	TRBJ2-7
SARVVTGVFYEQF	TRBV20-1	TRBJ2-1
ASSFGREAF	TRBV5-5	TRBJ1-1
ASSLGTVPDTQY	TRBV7-3	TRBJ2-3
ASSRSSGKMSSYNEQF	TRBV7-2	TRBJ2-1
ASSPGETMLQPQH	TRBV7-9	TRBJ1-5
ASSAPGGDTGELF	TRBV4-1	TRBJ2-2
AYQAGVEQF	TRBV7-9	TRBJ2-1
ATGPGEQF	TRBV7-9	TRBJ2-1
ASSPGFPTGELF	TRBV6-5	TRBJ2-2
ASSSLGGLGGEQY	TRBV11-2	TRBJ2-7
ASSLVDNSPLH	TRBV11-2	TRBJ1-6
ASSLGSGTGGTEAF	TRBV7-6	TRBJ1-1
ASSAREGTGELF	TRBV9	TRBJ2-2
ASSLSRLAGGRDTQY	TRBV27	TRBJ2-3
ASSYSTGNTGELF	TRBV6-5	TRBJ2-2
ATSREARSTDTQY	TRBV15	TRBJ2-3
ASSFIPGLPKTQY	TRBV7-8	TRBJ2-5